Listed here is a single T cell receptor (beta chain). No antigen is known for it. The V end lost 1 base, the J end lost 6 bases, and 10 bases lay between the germline ends. Germline V gives CDR1 SEHNR, CDR2 FQNEAQ (reference sequence). There are 14 residues in the CDR3. The treatment is: around 19 received Ad26.COV2.S at low or high dose, single or two shots; about five received placebo; per-sample allocation not given. Specimens were obtained on day 63 following the first vaccine or placebo injection. Expression of Wuhan-strain SARS-CoV-2 spike came from the Ad26 vector that formed the vaccine. The data belong to a study of Ad26.COV2.S vaccination and SARS-CoV-2 variants. Study details: Recipients of Ad26.COV2.S got it intramuscularly, once or twice 56 days apart. Notes on the study in general: Vaccine recipients had higher spike-specific TCR breadth than placebo recipients. Analytic work on TCR breadth and depth might have understated the full extent of total T cell responses.

Using immunoSEQ multiplex PCR, the repertoire was profiled, and TCRdb retains in-frame clones only, with some absent. The sample lists fewer than 500,000 clones, 90% occurring once. This clonotype originated in a person between 18 and 65 years old who received the Ad26.COV2.S COVID-19 vaccine or a placebo. The chain combines TRBV7-9 with TRBJ2-1; D remains unclear. The sequences come from peripheral blood, collected in a trial of Ad26.COV2.S vaccine versus placebo. The CDR3 loop is CASSLVGPRNEQFF. The CDR3 DNA sequence: TGTGCCAGCAGCTTAGTGGGTCCTCGCAATGAGCAGTTCTTC.